The present entry profiles one TCR beta chain with its context. Its specific antigen is unknown. No per-base quality is available; no much larger clone lies one base away. This sample was taken from a study of cytomegalovirus exposure and HLA in healthy donors (dated by TCRdb to about 2017). About the investigation overall: According to a later analysis, the roughly 130 validation repertoires were produced on the same platform as the roughly 600 repertoires of the first cohort. A separate validation cohort of approximately 120 different subjects was used in addition to the 666-subject first cohort. To predict cytomegalovirus infection status, the study combined high-throughput TCR immunosequencing, statistical association of individual TCRs with disease status, and machine learning. The study aimed to test whether signatures of past pathogen exposure could be identified by cataloging public T cell receptors.

Donors formed part of the validation cohort, which comprised over a hundred subjects and was distinct from the first cohort of 550 to 850 subjects. The germline V gene (reference sequence) provides CDR1 WNHNN and CDR2 SYGVQD. The germline V end is reduced by 3 bases and the J end by 1 base; junction bases left unmatched: 4. The CDR3 runs 15 residues from the cysteine to the phenylalanine. Only the CDR3 DNA stays, 45 bases, in frame from base 1. Libraries were prepared through the immunoSEQ multiplex PCR assay. For the original study's pipeline: To diagnose cytomegalovirus status from the catalog of TCR beta chain sequences, a statistical classification framework was built. TCRdb obtained this table from immuneACCESS and retained in-frame rearrangements with V and J assigned. These tables miss some clones; where compared with another copy, unresolved V genes account for less than half of the shortfall, and the remainder is unexplained. The DNA gave D and trimming, while V, J and clone size come from that table. The sample records over 100,000 clones, roughly 89% of which are singletons. The ten largest make up 1% to 1.5% of the sample.

Broader findings and caveats from the paper: In vitro tests confirmed that a few of the cytomegalovirus-associated TCR beta chains recognize cytomegalovirus antigens. The study listed approximately 160 TCR beta chains as associated with cytomegalovirus. Subsequent analysis determined that TCRs grouped into clusters in the first cohort also showed a tendency toward co-occurrence across the roughly 120 validation repertoires, and 90% to 95% of cluster scores exceeded 0. Across donors, most TCR sequences were observed very rarely, whereas some public TCRs were present in many individuals. All 120 or so repertoires were used to score co-occurrence in the validation cohort in a later analysis, because that analysis had no HLA typing for the cohort. The authors suggested that the approach could potentially be generalized to other disease states and immunological phenotypes. In both the original and validation cohorts, the classifier was reported to diagnose cytomegalovirus status with high specificity and sensitivity.

Material for sequencing was PBMCs. The sequence was obtained from a woman aged 18-35 years in good health and CMV-seronegative. The V and J genes are TRBV10-1 and TRBJ2-3, and TRBD1 aligns with 7 junction nucleotides. The DNA sequence is as follows: TGCGCCAGCAGTGATCACAGGGGCGGCACAGATACGCAGTATTTT. This translates into CASSDHRGGTDTQYF.